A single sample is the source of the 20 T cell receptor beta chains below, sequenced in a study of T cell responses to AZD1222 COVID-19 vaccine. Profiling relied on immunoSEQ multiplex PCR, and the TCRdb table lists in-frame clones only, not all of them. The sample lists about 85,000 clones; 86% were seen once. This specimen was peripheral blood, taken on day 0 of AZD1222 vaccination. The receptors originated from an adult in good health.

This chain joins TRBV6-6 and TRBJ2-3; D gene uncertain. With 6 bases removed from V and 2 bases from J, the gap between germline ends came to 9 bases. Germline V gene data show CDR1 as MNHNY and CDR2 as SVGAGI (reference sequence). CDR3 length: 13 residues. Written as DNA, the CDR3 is TGTGCCAGCAGGTACGCGCCCACAGATACGCAGTATTTT. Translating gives CASRYAPTDTQYF.

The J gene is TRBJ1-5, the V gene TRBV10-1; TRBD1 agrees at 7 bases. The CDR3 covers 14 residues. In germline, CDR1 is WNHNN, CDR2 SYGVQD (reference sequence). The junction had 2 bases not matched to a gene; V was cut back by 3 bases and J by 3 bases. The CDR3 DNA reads TGCGCCAGCAGTGACGGACAGGTCAATCAGCCCCAGCATTTT. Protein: CASSDGQVNQPQHF.

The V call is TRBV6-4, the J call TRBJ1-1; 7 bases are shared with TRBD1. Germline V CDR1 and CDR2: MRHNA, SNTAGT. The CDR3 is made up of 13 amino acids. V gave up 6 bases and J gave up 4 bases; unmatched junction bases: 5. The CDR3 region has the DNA TGTGCCAGCAGCCCCCAGGGGGGCACTGAAGCTTTCTTT. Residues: CASSPQGGTEAFF.

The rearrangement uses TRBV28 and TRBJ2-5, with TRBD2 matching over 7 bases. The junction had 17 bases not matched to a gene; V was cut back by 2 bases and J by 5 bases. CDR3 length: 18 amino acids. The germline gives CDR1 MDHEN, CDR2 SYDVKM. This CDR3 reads CASSLTSDWRESWETQYF. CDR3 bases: TGTGCCAGCAGTTTAACCTCGGACTGGCGGGAGTCCTGGGAGACCCAGTACTTC. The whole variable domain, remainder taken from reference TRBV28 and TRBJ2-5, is DVKVTQSSRYLVKRTGEKVFLECVQDMDHENMFWYRQDPGLGLRLIYFSYDVKMKEKGDIPEGYSVSREKKERFSLILESASTNQTSMYLCASSLTSDWRESWETQYFGPGTRLLVL.

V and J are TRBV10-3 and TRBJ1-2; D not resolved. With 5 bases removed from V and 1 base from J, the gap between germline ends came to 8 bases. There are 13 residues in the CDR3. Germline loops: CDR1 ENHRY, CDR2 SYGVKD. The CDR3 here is CAISQQINYGYTF. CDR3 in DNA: TGTGCCATCAGTCAGCAGATTAACTATGGCTACACCTTC.

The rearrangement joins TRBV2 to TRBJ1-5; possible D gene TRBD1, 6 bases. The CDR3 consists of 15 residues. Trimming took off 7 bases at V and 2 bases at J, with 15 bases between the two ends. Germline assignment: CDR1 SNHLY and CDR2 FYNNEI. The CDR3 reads CASKAAGVGNQPQHF. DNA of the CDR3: TGTGCCAGCAAGGCCGCAGGGGTTGGCAATCAGCCCCAGCATTTT.

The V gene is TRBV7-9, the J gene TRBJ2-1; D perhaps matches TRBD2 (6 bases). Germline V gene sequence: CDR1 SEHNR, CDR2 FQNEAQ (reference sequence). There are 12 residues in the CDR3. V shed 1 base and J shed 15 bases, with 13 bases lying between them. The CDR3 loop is CASSLETSGRFF. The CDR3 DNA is TGTGCCAGCAGCTTAGAAACCAGCGGGCGGTTCTTC.

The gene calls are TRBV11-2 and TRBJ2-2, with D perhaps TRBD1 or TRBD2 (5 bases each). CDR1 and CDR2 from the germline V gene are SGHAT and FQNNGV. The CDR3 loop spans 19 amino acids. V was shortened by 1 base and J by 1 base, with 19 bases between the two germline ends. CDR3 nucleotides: TGTGCCAGCAGCTTAGGATCGGTGCGACAGAGGGGGAACACCGGGGAGCTGTTTTTT. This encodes CASSLGSVRQRGNTGELFF.

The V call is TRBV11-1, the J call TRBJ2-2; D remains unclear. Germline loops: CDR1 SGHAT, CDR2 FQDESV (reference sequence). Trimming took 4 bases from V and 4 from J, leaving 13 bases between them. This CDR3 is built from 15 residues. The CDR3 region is CASSSRFLGTGELFF. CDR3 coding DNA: TGTGCCAGCAGCTCTCGATTTTTGGGCACCGGGGAGCTGTTTTTT.

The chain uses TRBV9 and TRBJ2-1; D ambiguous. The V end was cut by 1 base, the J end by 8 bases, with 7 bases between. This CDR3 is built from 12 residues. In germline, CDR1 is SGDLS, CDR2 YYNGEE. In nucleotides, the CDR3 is TGTGCCAGCAGCGTAAACTCGGATGAGCAGTTCTTC. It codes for CASSVNSDEQFF.

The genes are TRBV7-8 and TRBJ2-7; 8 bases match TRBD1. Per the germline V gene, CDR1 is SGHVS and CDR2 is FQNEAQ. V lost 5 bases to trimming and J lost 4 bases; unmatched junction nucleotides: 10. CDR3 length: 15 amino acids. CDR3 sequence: CASSKGTGWTYEQYF. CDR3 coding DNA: TGTGCCAGCAGCAAAGGGACAGGATGGACTTACGAGCAGTACTTC.

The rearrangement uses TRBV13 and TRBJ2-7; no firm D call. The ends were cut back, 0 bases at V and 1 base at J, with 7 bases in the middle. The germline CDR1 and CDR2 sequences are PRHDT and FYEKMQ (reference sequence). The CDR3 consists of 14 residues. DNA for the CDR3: TGTGCCAGCAGCTTAGGGACCGTATCCTACGAGCAGTACTTC. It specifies CASSLGTVSYEQYF. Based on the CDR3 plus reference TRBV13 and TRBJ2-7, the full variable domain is AAGVIQSPRHLIKEKRETATLKCYPIPRHDTVYWYQQGPGQDPQFLISFYEKMQSDKGSIPDRFSAQQFSDYHSELNMSSLELGDSALYFCASSLGTVSYEQYFGPGTRLTVT.

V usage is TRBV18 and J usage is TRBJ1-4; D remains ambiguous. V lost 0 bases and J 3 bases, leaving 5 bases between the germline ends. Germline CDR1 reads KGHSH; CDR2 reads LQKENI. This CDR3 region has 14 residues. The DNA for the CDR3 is TGTGCCAGCTCACCACCCAGTTCTAATGAAAAACTGTTTTTT. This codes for CASSPPSSNEKLFF.

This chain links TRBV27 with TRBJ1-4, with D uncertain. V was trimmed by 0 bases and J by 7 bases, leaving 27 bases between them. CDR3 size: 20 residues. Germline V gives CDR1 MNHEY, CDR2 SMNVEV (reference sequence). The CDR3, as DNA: TGTGCCAGCAGTTTATCCCCCCTCCCTACGGACCGGGGAGGAGGTGAAAAACTGTTTTTT. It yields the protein CASSLSPLPTDRGGGEKLFF.

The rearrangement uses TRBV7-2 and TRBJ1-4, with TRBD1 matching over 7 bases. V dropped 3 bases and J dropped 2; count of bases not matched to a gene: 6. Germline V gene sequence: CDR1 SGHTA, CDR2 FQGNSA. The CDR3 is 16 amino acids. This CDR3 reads CASSFDRVSTNEKLFF. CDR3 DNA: TGTGCCAGCAGCTTCGACAGGGTCTCGACTAATGAAAAACTGTTTTTT.

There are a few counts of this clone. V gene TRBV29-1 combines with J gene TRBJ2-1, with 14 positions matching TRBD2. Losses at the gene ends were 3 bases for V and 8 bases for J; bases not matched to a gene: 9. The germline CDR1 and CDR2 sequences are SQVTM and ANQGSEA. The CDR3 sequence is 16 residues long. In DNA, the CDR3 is TGCAGCGTTGACGTTGGGACTAGCGGGAGCGTCGATGAGCAGTTCTTC. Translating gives CSVDVGTSGSVDEQFF.

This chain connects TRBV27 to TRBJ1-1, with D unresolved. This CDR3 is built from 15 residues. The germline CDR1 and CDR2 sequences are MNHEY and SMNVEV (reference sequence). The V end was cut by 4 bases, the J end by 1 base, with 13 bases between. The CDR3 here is CASSSTPAANTEAFF. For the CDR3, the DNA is TGTGCCAGCAGTTCCACCCCCGCTGCGAACACTGAAGCTTTCTTT.

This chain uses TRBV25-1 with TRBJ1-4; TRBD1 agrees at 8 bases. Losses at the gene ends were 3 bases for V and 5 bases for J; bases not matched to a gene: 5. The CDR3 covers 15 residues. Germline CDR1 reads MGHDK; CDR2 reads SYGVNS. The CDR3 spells CASSDGTGGNEKLFF. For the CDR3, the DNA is TGTGCCAGCAGTGACGGGACAGGAGGCAATGAAAAACTGTTTTTT.

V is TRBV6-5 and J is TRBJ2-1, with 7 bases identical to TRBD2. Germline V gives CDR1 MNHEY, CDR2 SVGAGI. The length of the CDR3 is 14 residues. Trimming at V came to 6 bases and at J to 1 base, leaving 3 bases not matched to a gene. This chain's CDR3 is CASSLGGSYNEQFF. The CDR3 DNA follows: TGTGCCAGCAGCCTCGGGGGGTCCTACAATGAGCAGTTCTTC.

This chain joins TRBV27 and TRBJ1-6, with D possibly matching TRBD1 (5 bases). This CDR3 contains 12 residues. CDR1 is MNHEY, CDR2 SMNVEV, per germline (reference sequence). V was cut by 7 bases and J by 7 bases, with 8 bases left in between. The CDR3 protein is CASMRGNSPLHF. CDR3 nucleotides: TGTGCCAGCATGCGGGGGAATTCACCCCTCCACTTT.